These 24 T cell receptor beta chains originate from one sample sequenced in a study of TIL therapy for anti-PD-1-resistant metastatic lung cancer. This was the immunoSEQ v3 assay. Sequencing used immunoSEQ multiplex PCR; TCRdb keeps in-frame clones, though not all of them. The profile shows approximately 97,000 clones, under 70% of them singletons. Sample time point: pre-treatment sample, taken before nivolumab and TIL therapy. Most excised metastases sampled were pleural nodules or supraclavicular lymph nodes. The source material was tumor tissue, sampled at baseline. The receptors stem from a person between 30 and 80 years old with non-small cell lung cancer.

This clone was picked up one time. The chain carries TRBV7-9 and TRBJ1-1; 9 bases line up with TRBD1. CDR1 and CDR2 (germline): SEHNR, FQNEAQ (reference sequence). Trimming at V came to 4 bases and at J to 8 bases, leaving 5 bases not matched to a gene. The CDR3 runs to 13 residues. The CDR3 nucleotides read TGTGCCAGCAGCTCTAGACAGGGGGAGGAAGCTTTCTTT. Protein sequence: CASSSRQGEEAFF.

The chain links TRBV19 to TRBJ1-1, with D possibly TRBD1 on 5 matching bases. CDR1 and CDR2 (germline): LNHDA, SQIVND (reference sequence). CDR3 length: 14 amino acids. V gave up 5 bases and J gave up 1 base, with 11 bases separating them. The CDR3 reads CASSPLQENTEAFF. CDR3 nucleotide sequence: TGTGCCAGTAGTCCTTTACAGGAGAACACTGAAGCTTTCTTT.

This chain links TRBV11-2 with TRBJ2-1; perhaps TRBD2 as D (5 bases). V was cut by 3 bases and J by 9 bases, with 15 bases left in between. The CDR3 is 14 amino acids. Germline V lookup: CDR1 SGHAT, CDR2 FQNNGV. This chain's CDR3 is CASSFTTRSGEQFF. In nucleotides, the CDR3 is TGTGCCAGCAGCTTTACGACGAGAAGCGGTGAGCAGTTCTTC.

The chain is built from TRBV7-2 and TRBJ1-5, with D possibly matching TRBD1 (5 bases). The germline gives CDR1 SGHTA, CDR2 FQGNSA. CDR3 length: 17 amino acids. The V end was cut by 3 bases, the J end by 3 bases, with 18 bases between. CDR3 amino acids: CASSLGVLGFSNQPQHF. The DNA of the CDR3 is TGTGCCAGCAGCTTGGGGGTGTTGGGGTTCTCCAATCAGCCCCAGCATTTT.

The gene calls are TRBV5-4 and TRBJ2-3; perhaps TRBD2 as D (7 bases). Germline V CDR1 and CDR2: SGHNT, YYREEE (reference sequence). V lost 7 bases, J lost 2 bases, and 11 bases lay in between. The CDR3 covers 13 residues. The CDR3, as DNA: TGTGCCAGCGTGCGGGGGCCCACAGATACGCAGTATTTT. Residues: CASVRGPTDTQYF.

The V and J genes are TRBV14 and TRBJ2-7; D call uncertain. The V end was cut by 2 bases, the J end by 11 bases, with 16 bases between. This CDR3 has 13 residues. CDR1 is SGHDN and CDR2 is FVKESK in the germline V gene. The CDR3, as DNA: TGTGCCAGCAGCCAATCCCTTCCGGGTTTGGAGTACTTC. Its translation is CASSQSLPGLEYF.

V and J are TRBV28 and TRBJ1-2; D may be TRBD1 (5 bases). From germline, CDR1 is MDHEN and CDR2 SYDVKM. The CDR3 spans 14 residues. Between the trimmed V and J ends, which lost 8 bases and 8 bases, there was a span of 21 bases. The CDR3 reads CASSPGTGPRGYTF. For the CDR3, the DNA is TGTGCCAGCTCTCCTGGAACAGGTCCAAGAGGCTACACCTTC.

The chain employs TRBV6-5 and TRBJ2-4; D is perhaps TRBD1 (5 bases). Trimming left V 5 bases short and J 9 bases short, with 14 bases between. Per germline, CDR1 MNHEY and CDR2 SVGAGI. The CDR3 is 13 amino acids. The CDR3 region is CASSPTGVSIQYF. The CDR3 coding sequence is TGTGCCAGCAGTCCAACAGGAGTTAGCATTCAGTACTTC.

This rearrangement joins TRBV18 to TRBJ2-1; TRBD2 matches 13 bases. CDR3 length: 17 residues. Per germline, CDR1 KGHSH and CDR2 LQKENI. The V segment lost 4 bases and the J segment 5 bases; nucleotides outside the gene matches: 8. The CDR3 region is CASSLGLAGEFNNEQFF. In DNA form, the CDR3 reads TGTGCCAGCTCACTCGGACTAGCGGGAGAATTTAACAATGAGCAGTTCTTC.

V usage is TRBV29-1 and J usage is TRBJ2-2; 9 bases are a match to TRBD2. The CDR3 length is 14 residues. V dropped 6 bases and J dropped 3; count of bases not matched to a gene: 5. Germline V gives CDR1 SQVTM, CDR2 ANQGSEA. The CDR3 is CSVSGGGDTGELFF. CDR3 DNA: TGCAGCGTCAGCGGCGGGGGGGACACCGGGGAGCTGTTTTTT.

The V call is TRBV7-9, the J call TRBJ2-5; 12 nucleotides line up with TRBD2. CDR1 is SEHNR and CDR2 is FQNEAQ in the germline V gene (reference sequence). The length of the CDR3 is 14 residues. V was clipped by 5 bases and J by 5 bases; unmatched bases: 3. As DNA, the CDR3 is TGTGCCAGCAGCCAGGGACTAGCGGGTGAGACCCAGTACTTC. Its protein product is CASSQGLAGETQYF.

On this clone: The same CDR3 arises from other DNA sequences in this sample as well. The rearrangement uses TRBV18 and TRBJ2-5; 9 nucleotides align to TRBD1. Germline loops: CDR1 KGHSH, CDR2 LQKENI. The CDR3 extends over 13 amino acids. The junction had 0 bases not matched to a gene; V was cut back by 2 bases and J by 5 bases. The CDR3: CASSPGQGETQYF. DNA of the CDR3: TGTGCCAGCTCACCAGGACAGGGGGAGACCCAGTACTTC.

The chain uses TRBV19 and TRBJ2-2, with D possibly matching TRBD2 (6 bases). The CDR3 length is 14 residues. Germline V gives CDR1 LNHDA, CDR2 SQIVND (reference sequence). Deletions cut 2 bases from V and 6 bases from J, with 10 bases between. CDR3 coding DNA: TGTGCCAGTAGTATAAGGCGGGGTCCCGGGGAGCTGTTTTTT. Translation: CASSIRRGPGELFF.

This clone has just one count. The chain combines TRBV19 with TRBJ1-1, with TRBD1 identical over 7 bases. This CDR3 comprises 14 residues. The V gene's germline CDR1 is LNHDA and CDR2 SQIVND (reference sequence). The junction had 8 bases not matched to a gene; V was cut back by 5 bases and J by 5 bases. CDR3 sequence reads: CASSLVTGNTEAFF. For the CDR3, the DNA is TGTGCCAGTAGTCTGGTGACAGGGAATACTGAAGCTTTCTTT.

V gene TRBV9 combines with J gene TRBJ1-1; D remains ambiguous. The CDR3 has 16 amino acids. V lost 4 bases and J 0 bases, leaving 16 bases between the germline ends. Germline loops: CDR1 SGDLS, CDR2 YYNGEE. In DNA, the CDR3 is TGTGCCAGCAGCCCGAGTGGGCAGAATATGAACACTGAAGCTTTCTTT. Amino acid sequence: CASSPSGQNMNTEAFF.

This chain connects TRBV9 to TRBJ2-7; D might be TRBD1 (5 bases). Between the trimmed V and J ends, which lost 3 bases and 0 bases, there was a span of 10 bases. Germline V CDR1 and CDR2: SGDLS, YYNGEE. The CDR3 has 14 residues. CDR3 coding DNA: TGTGCCAGCAGCGCCACAGGTAGCTCCTACGAGCAGTACTTC. This gives the protein CASSATGSSYEQYF.

DNA for the CDR3: TGCGCCAGCAGCTTGGGACTAGCGGGGGTCGATGAGCAGTTCTTC. Translation gives CASSLGLAGVDEQFF. The chain recombines TRBV5-1 with TRBJ2-1; 12 nucleotides align to TRBD2. The junction had 3 bases not matched to a gene; V was cut back by 0 bases and J by 8 bases. The CDR3 covers 15 residues. In germline, CDR1 is SGHRS, CDR2 YFSETQ.

The V and J genes are TRBV28 and TRBJ1-2; 8 positions match TRBD1. With V trimmed by 5 bases and J by 6 bases, 5 bases remained unmatched. CDR1 and CDR2 (germline): MDHEN, SYDVKM. The CDR3 runs 13 residues. The CDR3 region is CASSGRGRDGYTF. The CDR3 region has the DNA TGTGCCAGCAGTGGCAGGGGGCGGGATGGCTACACCTTC.

This clone was recorded many times. This rearrangement joins TRBV6-6 to TRBJ1-5, with a possible D match to TRBD1 (6 bases). In germline, CDR1 is MNHNY, CDR2 SVGAGI (reference sequence). The V gene lost 7 bases and the J gene lost 2 bases, with 15 bases spanning the gap. CDR3 length: 15 amino acids. The CDR3 reads CASTGQRSGNQPQHF. The CDR3 nucleotides are TGTGCCAGCACCGGACAGAGATCGGGCAATCAGCCCCAGCATTTT.

In DNA, the CDR3 is TGTGCCAGCAGTTACGTTCAACTCCTGAACACCGGGGAGCTGTTTTTT. It encodes CASSYVQLLNTGELFF. The chain has TRBV6-2 or TRBV6-3 and TRBJ2-2, with D unresolved. The V and J ends lost 2 bases and 1 base respectively, with 11 bases between them. There are 16 residues in the CDR3. Germline V CDR1 and CDR2: MNHEY, SVGEGT.

The chain combines TRBV10-3 with TRBJ2-1, with D perhaps TRBD2 (5 bases). Per the germline V gene, CDR1 is ENHRY and CDR2 is SYGVKD. CDR3 length equals 15 residues. Trimming pared 10 bases from V and 0 bases from J, leaving 16 bases between. CDR3 sequence (DNA): TGTGCCACCGCGGGCTACACCAGCTCCTACAATGAGCAGTTCTTC. Encoded protein: CATAGYTSSYNEQFF.

The table lists this clone with a count of one. The genes are TRBV2 and TRBJ2-5; no definite D call. The CDR3 length is 14 residues. Germline values: CDR1 SNHLY, CDR2 FYNNEI. V was cut by 1 base and J by 3 bases, with 9 bases left in between. In DNA, the CDR3 is TGTGCCAGCAGTGAAGGGCAGGTTAAAGAGACCCAGTACTTC. Amino acid sequence: CASSEGQVKETQYF.

The chain has TRBV10-1 and TRBJ2-7; D remains ambiguous. The CDR3 is made up of 13 amino acids. Germline values: CDR1 WNHNN, CDR2 SYGVQD (reference sequence). The germline V and J ends were trimmed by 4 bases and 3 bases, with 10 bases remaining between them. The chain's CDR3 is CASSVNRGYEQYF. As DNA, the CDR3 is TGCGCCAGCAGTGTTAACAGAGGCTACGAGCAGTACTTC.

The chain joins TRBV5-6 to TRBJ1-5, with D hard to call. The V end was cut by 0 bases, the J end by 4 bases, with 5 bases between. CDR1 and CDR2 (germline): SGHDT, YYEEEE. CDR3 size: 13 residues. CDR3 residues: CASSLGRNQPQHF. For the CDR3, the DNA is TGTGCCAGCAGCTTGGGGAGAAATCAGCCCCAGCATTTT.